This is a list of T cell receptor beta chains from one sample in a study of blood T cell repertoires in COVID-19. TCRdb's copy holds only in-frame clones and misses some; the assay was immunoSEQ multiplex PCR. The sample carries some 110,000 clones, 65% to 90% recorded once. Sequenced input: peripheral blood. These receptors originate from a man aged 60 to 69 with acute or convalescent COVID-19. Each CDR3 is given with its conserved first and last residue. Fields, in order: CDR3 length, D gene, clone size, J gene, V gene, CDR3 protein, CDR3 DNA. The D gene is left open where the match is weak. Size is omitted from some rows. Given values are once, few, many or a class for expanded clones.

CDR3 length: 18; D gene: TRBD2; clone size: .; J gene: TRBJ2-2; V gene: TRBV6-1; CDR3 protein: CASSDLRLARDPTGELFF; CDR3 DNA: TGTGCCAGCAGTGACTTGCGACTAGCGCGAGACCCTACCGGGGAGCTGTTTTTT
CDR3 length: 14; D gene: .; clone size: few; J gene: TRBJ2-3; V gene: TRBV6-2/TRBV6-3; CDR3 protein: CASSLRDHGDTQYF; CDR3 DNA: TGTGCCAGCAGTCTGCGGGACCATGGGGATACGCAGTATTTT
CDR3 length: 17; D gene: .; clone size: .; J gene: TRBJ2-3; V gene: TRBV7-2; CDR3 protein: CASSLRSRVGPPDTQYF; CDR3 DNA: TGTGCCAGCAGCTTACGGAGTAGGGTGGGGCCTCCAGATACGCAGTATTTT
CDR3 length: 14; D gene: .; clone size: .; J gene: TRBJ1-6; V gene: TRBV5-4; CDR3 protein: CASSFSGGASPLHF; CDR3 DNA: TGTGCCAGCAGCTTCTCAGGTGGCGCTTCACCCCTCCACTTT
CDR3 length: 15; D gene: TRBD2; clone size: few; J gene: TRBJ2-1; V gene: TRBV11-3; CDR3 protein: CASSLGLAGTNEQFF; CDR3 DNA: TGTGCCAGCAGCTTAGGACTAGCGGGAACTAATGAGCAGTTCTTC
CDR3 length: 12; D gene: .; clone size: once; J gene: TRBJ1-2; V gene: TRBV12-3/TRBV12-4; CDR3 protein: CASSLSNYGYTF; CDR3 DNA: TGTGCCAGCAGTTTGTCGAACTATGGCTACACCTTC
CDR3 length: 14; D gene: TRBD1; clone size: .; J gene: TRBJ2-7; V gene: TRBV6-2/TRBV6-3; CDR3 protein: CASSRTGGAYEQYF; CDR3 DNA: TGTGCCAGCAGTAGGACAGGGGGAGCCTACGAGCAGTACTTC
CDR3 length: 11; D gene: .; clone size: once; J gene: TRBJ1-1; V gene: TRBV2; CDR3 protein: CASVQGTEAFF; CDR3 DNA: TGTGCCAGCGTTCAGGGGACTGAAGCTTTCTTT
CDR3 length: 16; D gene: TRBD2; clone size: .; J gene: TRBJ2-5; V gene: TRBV14; CDR3 protein: CASSLWTSGSKETQYF; CDR3 DNA: TGTGCCAGCAGCCTCTGGACTAGCGGGAGTAAAGAGACCCAGTACTTC
CDR3 length: 15; D gene: .; clone size: .; J gene: TRBJ2-7; V gene: TRBV6-1; CDR3 protein: CASSEAQQDLYEQYF; CDR3 DNA: TGTGCCAGCAGTGAAGCGCAACAGGACCTATACGAGCAGTACTTC